This record concerns one T cell receptor (beta chain) sequence. What it binds is not known. An end of the junction does not agree with germline; a read error may underlie this. Other DNA sequences of this sample code for an identical CDR3. This entry comes from a study of OX40 agonist ivuxolimab in advanced cancers. On the study more broadly: Dose-escalation patients' cancers were hepatocellular carcinoma, melanoma, renal cell or head and neck cancer. The study, taken as a whole, reports: By week 6 at 0.1 to 3.0 mg/kg, blood CD4+ and CD8+ T cells had expanded clonally.

Measured with immunoSEQ multiplex PCR; TCRdb has only the in-frame clones, and not every one. This sample has tens of thousands of clones, with 75% to 90% found just once. Collection of blood occurred at baseline, at cycle 4 day 1, and at cycle 7 day 1. Sequences were derived from CD4+ or CD8+ T cells sorted from blood, sampled in a trial of the OX40 agonist ivuxolimab. The TCR comes from an adult with an advanced solid tumor such as melanoma, head and neck, liver or kidney cancer.

The DNA for the CDR3 is TGCGCCGGAGCAACGGAGGGGAGAGGCTACACCTTC. Translating gives CAGATEGRGYTF. The chain uses TRBV28 and TRBJ1-2, with a weak D call TRBD1 (5 bases). The germline V gene has CDR1 MDHEN and CDR2 SYDVKM. The CDR3 loop spans 12 amino acids.